The clone carrying this TCR beta chain came up many times. Its specificity is not known. Researchers report isolating at least 6.5 million PBMCs per sample. No fewer than 6 micrograms of total RNA were isolated from every sample. A second PCR, run for about 7 to 11 cycles, used a sample-barcoded 5' primer plus a J-beta primer mix. TCRdb fed the 5' RACE reads into MiXCR, producing one record per CDR3 protein. This table has roughly 640,000 distinct CDR3 sequences, approximately 30% appearing once. This specimen comes from a study of blood T cells in healthy people across ages. General observations from the study: Unknown CMV status may confound age-related changes in expanded clones. Long-lived and aged donors differed, with more naive CD4+ cells and higher diversity in the long-lived.

The sequencing input was blood. This receptor was taken from a woman older than 75 in good health.

CDR3 loop: CASSFRGLEQYF. The CDR3 DNA reads TGTGCCAGCAGTTTTAGAGGGCTCGAGCAGTACTTC. The chain joins TRBV27 to TRBJ2-7; the D gene is possibly TRBD2 (5 bases). The germline V gene encodes CDR1 MNHEY and CDR2 SMNVEV (reference sequence). V dropped 3 bases and J dropped 6 bases, with 9 bases sitting between them. This CDR3 is built from 12 residues.